This T cell receptor beta chain was captured in a study of beta chain features in type 1 diabetes. Findings and caveats of the study: Still unanswered here is whether HLA type influences TCRB rearrangement. The study found that naive, central memory and Treg TCRB repertoires appeared more similar in patients than in healthy donors. Moderate but significant shortening of TCRB CDR3s was recorded in all four CD4+ subsets from Type 1 diabetes patients.

The study reverse transcribed the entire isolated RNA, so it sequenced expressed TCRB transcripts. Only in-frame clones appear in the TCRdb table, and some are missing; sequencing was by immunoSEQ multiplex PCR. The table records nearly 700,000 clones, 13% of them present only once. This clone was seen more than once but under ten times. Its antigen is still unknown. CDR3 length: 15 residues. Germline V gene lookup returns CDR1 SGHRS and CDR2 YFSETQ. With 4 bases removed from V and 0 bases from J, the gap between germline ends came to 11 bases. Input material: naive CD4+ T cells from blood. This sequence was found in a man between 18 and 35 years old with type 1 diabetes. The chain links TRBV5-1 to TRBJ2-1; D is possibly TRBD1 or TRBD2 (5 bases each). DNA of the CDR3: TGCGCCAGCAGCGGTGGGGGTGACTCCTACAATGAGCAGTTCTTC. Translating gives CASSGGGDSYNEQFF.